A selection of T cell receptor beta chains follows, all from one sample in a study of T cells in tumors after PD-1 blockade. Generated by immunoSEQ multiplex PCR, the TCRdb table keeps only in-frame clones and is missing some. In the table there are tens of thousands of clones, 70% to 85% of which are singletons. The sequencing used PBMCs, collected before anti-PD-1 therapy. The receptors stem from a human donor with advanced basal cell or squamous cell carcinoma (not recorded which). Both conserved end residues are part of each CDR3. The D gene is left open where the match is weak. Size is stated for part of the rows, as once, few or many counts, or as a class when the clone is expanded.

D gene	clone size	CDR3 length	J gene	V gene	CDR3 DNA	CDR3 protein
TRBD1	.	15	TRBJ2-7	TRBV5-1	TGCGCCAGCAGGAATATCGGGACAGGGAAATACGAGCAGTACTTC	CASRNIGTGKYEQYF
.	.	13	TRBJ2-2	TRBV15	TGTGCCACCAGCAGAGGGGTTACCGGGGAGCTGTTTTTT	CATSRGVTGELFF
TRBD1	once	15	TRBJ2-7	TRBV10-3	TGTGCCATCAGTGAGTCGGGCAGGGGGCAATACGAGCAGTACTTC	CAISESGRGQYEQYF
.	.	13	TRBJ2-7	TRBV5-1	TGCGCCAGCAGCTTGGCTGGAACATACGAGCAGTACTTC	CASSLAGTYEQYF
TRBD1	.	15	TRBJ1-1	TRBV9	TGTGCCAGCAGCGTAGGAGGGACAGGGTCCACTGAAGCTTTCTTT	CASSVGGTGSTEAFF
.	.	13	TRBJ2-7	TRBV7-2	TGTGCCAGCAGCTTAGGTATGATGTACGAGCAGTACTTC	CASSLGMMYEQYF
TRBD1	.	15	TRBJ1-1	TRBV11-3	TGTGCCAGCAGCATTGACAGGGTGATGAACACTGAAGCTTTCTTT	CASSIDRVMNTEAFF
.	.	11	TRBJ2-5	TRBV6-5	TGTGCCAGGGGCGTTCGGGAGACCCAGTACTTC	CARGVRETQYF
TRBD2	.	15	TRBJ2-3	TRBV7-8	TGTGCCAGCAGATTTAGCGGGAGCTATGCAGATACGCAGTATTTT	CASRFSGSYADTQYF
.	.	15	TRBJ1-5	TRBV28	TGTGCCAGCTCTCCACTGGAGGGAGGGAATCAGCCCCAGCATTTT	CASSPLEGGNQPQHF
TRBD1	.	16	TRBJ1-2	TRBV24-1	TGTGCCACCACCCCTCAAGAGGGACAGGGTGACTATGGCTACACCTTC	CATTPQEGQGDYGYTF
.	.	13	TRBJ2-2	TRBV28	TGTGCCAGCAGTTTTGGGGGGACCGGGGAGCTGTTTTTT	CASSFGGTGELFF
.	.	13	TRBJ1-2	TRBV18	TGTGCCAGCTCACCGGGATCCGACTATGGCTACACCTTC	CASSPGSDYGYTF
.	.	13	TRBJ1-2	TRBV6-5	TGTGCCAGCAGAGTGGCAGGGGACTATGGCTACACCTTC	CASRVAGDYGYTF
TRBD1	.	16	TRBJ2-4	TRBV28	TGTGCCAGCAGTTATGACAGGGGGCTAGCCAAAAACATTCAGTACTTC	CASSYDRGLAKNIQYF
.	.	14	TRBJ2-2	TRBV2	TGTGCCACCTCGACATTTATGAACACCGGGGAGCTGTTTTTT	CATSTFMNTGELFF
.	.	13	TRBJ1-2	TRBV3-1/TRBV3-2	TGTGCCAGCAGCTATGGACGGAGCTATGGCTACACCTTC	CASSYGRSYGYTF
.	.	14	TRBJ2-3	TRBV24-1	TGTGCCACCAGTGATTTGTCAGCCCCGGATTGGCAGTATTTT	CATSDLSAPDWQYF
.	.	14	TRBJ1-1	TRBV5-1	TGCGCCAGCAGCTTTCGGGGGCGTTCGACTGAAGCTTTCTTT	CASSFRGRSTEAFF
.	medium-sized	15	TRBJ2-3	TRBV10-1	TGCGCCAGCAGCACAGGGAGTACTGGCACAGATACGCAGTATTTT	CASSTGSTGTDTQYF
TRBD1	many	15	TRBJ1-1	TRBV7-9	TGTGCCAGCAGCACCTACAGGGGTCGGAACACTGAAGCTTTCTTT	CASSTYRGRNTEAFF
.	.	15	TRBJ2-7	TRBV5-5	TGTGCCAGCAGCTTGGCCGGGGCAGGCTCCTACGAGCAGTACTTC	CASSLAGAGSYEQYF
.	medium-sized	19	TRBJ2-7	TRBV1	TGCACCAGCAGCCAAGATCTCCGGGACAGGGCCGTCTATCCCTACGAGCAGTACTTC	CTSSQDLRDRAVYPYEQYF
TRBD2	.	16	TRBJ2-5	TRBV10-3	TGTGCCATCAGTGACCGGACTAGCGAGAGGCTGGAGACCCAGTACTTC	CAISDRTSERLETQYF
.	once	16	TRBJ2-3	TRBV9	TGTGCCAGCAGCCCTCTCCAGGGACCTAGCACAGATACGCAGTATTTT	CASSPLQGPSTDTQYF
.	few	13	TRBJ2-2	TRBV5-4	TGTGCCAGCCGGCTCAGTGGCACCGGGGAGCTGTTTTTT	CASRLSGTGELFF